The 16 T cell receptor beta chains given below trace back to one sample, sequenced in a study of regulatory T cells in long-lasting Graves disease. This sample's time point: persistent/refractory GD, antithyroid drugs over 5 years with positive TRAb. PBMC RNA was the source of the TCR library. Both iRepertoire HTBI primers and Arm-PCR of CDR3 regions were used to build the TCR beta libraries. TCRdb fed the multiplex PCR reads into MiXCR, producing one record per CDR3 protein. The table includes 300,000 to 500,000 distinct CDR3 sequences, around 21% detected once. Here the sequenced sample was peripheral blood mononuclear cells (PBMCs), taken when the disease was refractory, from a patient treated with antithyroid drugs. All receptors derive from a female donor with Graves disease.

This chain uses TRBV19 with TRBJ1-5, with a possible D match to TRBD1 (6 bases). CDR1 and CDR2 from the germline V gene are LNHDA and SQIVND (reference sequence). Trimming pared 6 bases from V and 9 bases from J, leaving 18 bases between. This CDR3 region has 14 residues. CDR3 bases: TGTGCCAGTAGCTCGGGGACAACCGGGTTGCCCCAGCATTTT. Translating it yields CASSSGTTGLPQHF.

In its sample, this clonotype was seen a few times. CDR3 amino acids: CAWSGLAGNEQFF. CDR3 coding DNA: TGTGCCTGGAGTGGACTAGCGGGAAATGAGCAGTTCTTC. This rearrangement joins TRBV30 to TRBJ2-1, with TRBD2 identical over 11 bases. With V trimmed by 1 base and J by 7 bases, 0 bases remained unmatched. The CDR3 runs 13 residues. The V gene's germline CDR1 is GTSNPN and CDR2 SVGIG (reference sequence).

The CDR3 here is CASSSGTGVSSYNEQFF. Here the CDR3 DNA reads TGCGCCAGCAGCTCAGGGACAGGGGTTAGCTCCTACAATGAGCAGTTCTTC. This rearrangement joins TRBV5-1 to TRBJ2-1, with 10 bases aligning to TRBD1. J gave up 0 bases and V 3 bases, and 6 bases lay outside the gene matches. Germline CDR1 SGHRS, CDR2 YFSETQ. This CDR3 has 17 residues.

This chain uses TRBV2 with TRBJ1-3, with D unclear. With 4 bases removed from V and 3 bases from J, the gap between germline ends came to 10 bases. Germline values: CDR1 SNHLY, CDR2 FYNNEI. This CDR3 has 14 amino acids. In nucleotides, the CDR3 is TGTGCCAGCAGTGCCAGAACTAGTGGAAACACCATATATTTT. Amino acids: CASSARTSGNTIYF.

This clonotype was seen more than once but under ten times. This rearrangement joins TRBV19 to TRBJ1-1, with TRBD1 matching over 10 bases. The ends lost 4 bases at V and 6 bases at J; junction bases unmatched: 17. The length of the CDR3 is 18 residues. The germline gives CDR1 LNHDA, CDR2 SQIVND (reference sequence). This chain's CDR3 is CASSTRQGATFVHPEAFF. CDR3 bases: TGTGCCAGTAGTACCAGACAGGGGGCGACTTTCGTACATCCTGAAGCTTTCTTT. Full variable domain (missing parts from reference TRBV19 and TRBJ1-1): DGGITQSPKYLFRKEGQNVTLSCEQNLNHDAMYWYRQDPGQGLRLIYYSQIVNDFQKGDIAEGYSVSREKKESFPLTVTSAQKNPTAFYLCASSTRQGATFVHPEAFFGQGTRLTVV.

V gene TRBV6-2 or TRBV6-3 combines with J gene TRBJ2-7, with D tentatively TRBD2 (6 bases). Per the germline V gene, CDR1 is MNHEY and CDR2 is SVGEGT. Trimming took off 6 bases at V and 5 bases at J, with 20 bases between the two ends. The CDR3 has 15 residues. The CDR3 sequence is CASSPRDSRPHEQYF. The CDR3 DNA sequence: TGTGCCAGCAGCCCGCGGGACTCGCGCCCCCACGAGCAGTACTTC.

The rearrangement joins TRBV2 to TRBJ2-1; D is unclear. Per germline, CDR1 SNHLY and CDR2 FYNNEI. The CDR3 contains 12 residues. V was cut by 3 bases and J by 7 bases, with 7 bases left in between. The CDR3 bases are TGTGCCAGCAGTGACGATGGTAATGAGCAGTTCTTC. Encoded protein: CASSDDGNEQFF.

The chain recombines TRBV7-2 with TRBJ1-6; D unresolved. Between the trimmed V and J ends, which lost 5 bases and 7 bases, there was a span of 12 bases. CDR1 and CDR2 (germline): SGHTA, FQGNSA. The CDR3 runs 14 residues. DNA of the CDR3: TGTGCCAGCAGCCCCTTCCCCCCCAATTCACCCCTCCACTTT. Its protein product is CASSPFPPNSPLHF.

This clonotype was detected only a few times. V gene TRBV3-1 combines with J gene TRBJ1-2; D might be TRBD1 (5 bases). The CDR3 covers 13 residues. Germline values: CDR1 LGHDT, CDR2 YNNKEL (reference sequence). V shed 1 base and J shed 6 bases, with 9 bases lying between them. CDR3 DNA sequence: TGTGCCAGCAGCCAAGGTTCAGGGAATGGCTACACCTTC. Its protein product is CASSQGSGNGYTF.

This clonotype was recorded at least ten times. J is TRBJ1-4 and V is TRBV12-3 or TRBV12-4; tentatively, D is TRBD1 (5 bases). Trimming took 2 bases from V and 6 from J, leaving 16 bases between them. CDR3 length: 16 amino acids. In nucleotides, the CDR3 is TGTGCCAGCAGTTTAAGACTCGGGGCCGAAGATGAAAAACTGTTTTTT. Translating it yields CASSLRLGAEDEKLFF.

This clonotype has just a few counts. This chain uses TRBV7-3 with TRBJ2-6; D is undetermined. Trimming left V 8 bases short and J 0 bases short, with 14 bases between. The CDR3 sequence is 16 residues long. The V gene's germline CDR1 is SGHTA and CDR2 FQGTGA. DNA of the CDR3: TGTGCCAGCGGCTCTCAGGCCCTCTCTGGGGCCAACGTCCTGACTTTC. Residues: CASGSQALSGANVLTF. The full variable domain, rest sourced from reference TRBV7-3 and TRBJ2-6, is GAGVSQTPSNKVTEKGKYVELRCDPISGHTALYWYRQSLGQGPEFLIYFQGTGAADDSGLPNDRFFAVRPEGSVSTLKIQRTERGDSAVYLCASGSQALSGANVLTFGAGSRLTVL.

At least ten counts were recorded for this clonotype. The chain carries TRBV11-1 and TRBJ2-5; unclear D gene. The CDR3 runs 13 residues. The germline V gene encodes CDR1 SGHAT and CDR2 FQDESV (reference sequence). V was clipped by 5 bases and J by 4 bases, with 11 bases between them. The chain's CDR3 is CASSQDLGETQYF. CDR3 bases: TGTGCCAGCAGCCAGGATTTGGGAGAGACCCAGTACTTC.

V usage is TRBV27 and J usage is TRBJ2-5; D remains unclear. CDR3 size: 14 residues. Germline V CDR1 and CDR2: MNHEY, SMNVEV (reference sequence). V lost 5 bases, J lost 4 bases, and 14 bases lay in between. This CDR3 is CASSDDPWRETQYF. CDR3 coding DNA: TGTGCCAGCAGTGACGATCCCTGGCGAGAGACCCAGTACTTC.

This clonotype was recorded many times. This rearrangement joins TRBV7-8 to TRBJ2-7; 13 nucleotides align to TRBD2. V shed 5 bases, J shed 4 bases, and the junction held 5 bases outside the gene matches. This CDR3 is built from 15 residues. Germline CDR1 reads SGHVS; CDR2 reads FQNEAQ. The CDR3 DNA is TGTGCCAGCAGCCGCGGGACTAGCGGGGCGTACGAGCAGTACTTC. Encoded protein: CASSRGTSGAYEQYF.

In its sample, this clonotype was seen many times. The rearrangement uses TRBV18 and TRBJ2-5, with TRBD2 matching over 13 bases. This CDR3 comprises 17 residues. With V trimmed by 3 bases and J by 1 base, 5 bases remained unmatched. Looked up from germline, CDR1 is KGHSH and CDR2 is LQKENI. The CDR3 loop is CASSPGLAGDLQETQYF. CDR3 DNA: TGTGCCAGCTCACCCGGACTAGCGGGAGACCTCCAAGAGACCCAGTACTTC. The complete variable domain, with remaining parts taken from reference TRBV18 and TRBJ2-5, reads NAGVMQNPRHLVRRRGQEARLRCSPMKGHSHVYWYRQLPEEGLKFMVYLQKENIIDESGMPKERFSAEFPKEGPSILRIQQVVRGDSAAYFCASSPGLAGDLQETQYFGPGTRLLVL.

This clonotype was detected ten times or more. This sequence joins TRBV7-2 and TRBJ2-7; possible D gene TRBD1, 6 bases. Germline lookup yields CDR1 SGHTA and CDR2 FQGNSA. This CDR3 comprises 16 residues. V was pared by 5 bases and J by 3 bases, with 20 bases between. In DNA, the CDR3 is TGTGCCAGCAGCCAGACAGGTACAGGGATGGGCTACGAGCAGTACTTC. It translates to CASSQTGTGMGYEQYF.